This is a list of T cell receptor beta chains from one sample in a study of technical replicates of blood from a few donors. Repertoires were generated with immunoSEQ multiplex PCR, while TCRdb's copy carries only in-frame clones and drops some. The profile covers approximately 92,000 clones, with about 95% appearing a single time and 0.3% to 0.35% taken by the ten largest. Sequenced material: T cells isolated from PBMCs. The receptors were sampled from a human donor in good health. Each CDR3 is given with its conserved first and last residue. A D gene is named only where the DNA matches it firmly. Clone size is stated in some rows and not others, as once, few, many or a class when expanded.

>TRBJ2-1|14|TRBV27|NA|NA
TGTGCCAGCAGTTCCCAGGGAAGGCACAATGAGCAGTTCTTC
CASSSQGRHNEQFF
>TRBJ2-1|17|TRBV11-2|NA|NA
TGTGCCAGCAGCTTTTATGCCAATGCGGGGGCTGGAGATGAGCAGTTCTTC
CASSFYANAGAGDEQFF
>TRBJ1-1|14|TRBV4-1|TRBD1|NA
TGCGCCAGCAGCCAAGAAGGCAGGGGGATTGAAGCTTTCTTT
CASSQEGRGIEAFF
>TRBJ1-1|14|TRBV7-9|NA|NA
TGTGCCAGCAGCTTAGATCTTACTAAGACTGAAGCTTTCTTT
CASSLDLTKTEAFF
>TRBJ1-5|14|TRBV7-8|TRBD1|NA
TGTGCCAGCGGCTGGGGGGCCAACCGGGACAGTCTGCATTTT
CASGWGANRDSLHF
>TRBJ2-2|16|TRBV18|TRBD2|NA
TGTGCCAGCTCACCGACACTAGCGGGAGACACCGGGGAGCTGTTTTTT
CASSPTLAGDTGELFF
>TRBJ1-2|16|TRBV5-4|TRBD1|NA
TGTGCCAGCAGCATACACGGGACAGTAGCTAACTATGGCTACACCTTC
CASSIHGTVANYGYTF
>TRBJ2-6|18|TRBV5-1|NA|NA
TGCGCCAGCAGCCTGGGTGAAGCGTATTATTCTGGGGCCAACGTCCTGACTTTC
CASSLGEAYYSGANVLTF
>TRBJ1-4|15|TRBV4-1|NA|NA
TGCGCCAGCAGCCAGGTCGACAGGAGGAATGAAAAACTGTTTTTT
CASSQVDRRNEKLFF
>TRBJ1-1|15|TRBV5-1|NA|NA
TGCGCCAGCAGCCCTTATCGGGTTCTAGACACTGAAGCTTTCTTT
CASSPYRVLDTEAFF
>TRBJ2-5|13|TRBV7-3|TRBD1|NA
TGTGCCAGCAGTGCGACAGGGGTAGAGACCCAGTACTTC
CASSATGVETQYF
>TRBJ2-1|17|TRBV7-9|TRBD2|once
TGTGCCAGCAGCCAACCGACTAGCGGGAGACTTAGCAATGAGCAGTTCTTC
CASSQPTSGRLSNEQFF
>TRBJ1-1|11|TRBV11-2|NA|NA
TGTGCCAGCAGCTTCGGGGAAGGAGCTTTCTTT
CASSFGEGAFF
>TRBJ1-4|16|TRBV19|TRBD1|once
TGTGCCAGTAGTAGATACGGGACAGACTTTAATGAAAAACTGTTTTTT
CASSRYGTDFNEKLFF
>TRBJ2-3|14|TRBV30|NA|NA
TGTGCCTGGGGGCGCATAGGGGGGGAGGATACGCAGTATTTT
CAWGRIGGEDTQYF
>TRBJ1-2|12|TRBV6-5|NA|NA
TGTGCCAGCAGTTACCAGGGGCAGGGCTACACCTTC
CASSYQGQGYTF
>TRBJ2-3|14|TRBV7-3|TRBD2|NA
TGTGCCAGCAGCTTCGGGGGGTATACGGATACGCAGTATTTT
CASSFGGYTDTQYF
>TRBJ2-1|15|TRBV27|TRBD2|NA
TGTGCCAGCAGGGATAGGATAGCGGGAATTGGTGAGCAGTTCTTC
CASRDRIAGIGEQFF
>TRBJ1-1|13|TRBV14|NA|NA
TGTGCCAGCAGCCAAAATCGAGGTACTGAAGCTTTCTTT
CASSQNRGTEAFF
>TRBJ2-7|13|TRBV6-5|NA|NA
TGTGCCAGCAGTCAAGGGGGCTCCTACGAGCAGTACTTC
CASSQGGSYEQYF
>TRBJ2-3|15|TRBV7-2|NA|NA
TGTGCCAGCAGCTTAGTGGACAGATTCACAGATACGCAGTATTTT
CASSLVDRFTDTQYF
>TRBJ1-5|13|TRBV30|NA|NA
TGTGCCTGGAGAGGAGGTGGAGATCAGCCCCAGCATTTT
CAWRGGGDQPQHF
>TRBJ2-5|14|TRBV27|TRBD1|NA
TGTGCCAGCAGTTTCTCTAGGGGGCTGGAGACCCAGTACTTC
CASSFSRGLETQYF
>TRBJ2-7|15|TRBV7-9|TRBD2|once
TGTGCCAGCAGCTCGGGCGGCGGGAGCTCCTACGAGCAGTACTTC
CASSSGGGSSYEQYF
>TRBJ1-3|15|TRBV11-2|NA|NA
TGTGCCAGCAGCGTTAACAGAGACTCTGGAAACACCATATATTTT
CASSVNRDSGNTIYF
>TRBJ2-1|13|TRBV27|TRBD1|NA
TGTGCCAGCCGACAGGGTAGGGGAAATGAGCAGTTCTTC
CASRQGRGNEQFF
>TRBJ2-1|17|TRBV6-1|TRBD2|NA
TGTGCCAGCAGTGAGGGGGGACTAGCGGGAGCCTACAATGAGCAGTTCTTC
CASSEGGLAGAYNEQFF
>TRBJ1-5|12|TRBV12-5|NA|few
TGTGCTAGTGGTTTGGTAGGTCGGGCCCAGCATTTT
CASGLVGRAQHF
>TRBJ1-2|13|TRBV7-9|TRBD1|once
TGTGCCAGCAACCGACAGGGCACGGATGGCTACACCTTC
CASNRQGTDGYTF
>TRBJ2-7|12|TRBV29-1|NA|NA
TGCAGCGTTGAGAGCTTTAGAGGCGAGCAGTACTTC
CSVESFRGEQYF
>TRBJ1-2|14|TRBV9|NA|NA
TGTGCCAGCAGCGTAGACGGTTCTAACTATGGCTACACCTTC
CASSVDGSNYGYTF